Sequencing of this TCR beta chain was carried out in a study of vaccination effects on CD4 cells after COVID-19. Study-wide background: Sample provision by two convalescent patients occurred 16 days and one week before vaccination.

Points on this clone: Its target is unknown.

CDR1 is SGHNT, CDR2 YYREEE, per germline (reference sequence). The CDR3 is 16 amino acids. Trimming stripped 2 bases from V and 1 base from J, with 12 bases between. Broader study findings: Convalescent patients were scarce, and early post-infection timepoints were absent. New vaccine-induced clones were the main type among post-vaccine spike-reactive clones in convalescents.

The repertoire was sequenced with immunoSEQ multiplex PCR; TCRdb's copy has only in-frame clones and lacks some. This sample carries around 25,000 clones, roughly 77% of them seen once, and the ten largest clones take roughly a fifth. Viral peptide pools were used in the ViraFEST assay to expand antigen-specific CD4+ T cells, and sequencing came afterward. Culture lasted 10 days before CD4+ T cell isolation. The person acquired a PCR-confirmed SARS-CoV-2 infection between March and December 2020. A half-medium replacement with IL-2 medium was carried out on days 3 and 7. This receptor was taken from a human donor who had a prior SARS-CoV-2 infection. The J gene is TRBJ2-2, the V gene TRBV5-4; unclear D gene. The sample in question was CD4+ T cells from PBMCs cultured with HCoV-NL63 spike peptides, obtained before COVID-19 vaccination. CDR3 in DNA: TGTGCCAGCAGCTTAGCACCAGGCGGGAACACCGGGGAGCTGTTTTTT. Translated: CASSLAPGGNTGELFF.